A single sample is the source of the 21 T cell receptor beta chains below, sequenced in a study of T cells in women clearing cervical HPV infection (dated by TCRdb to between 2017 and 2018). Preparation of the library involved the immunoSEQ multiplex PCR assay. TCRdb limited this immuneACCESS table to in-frame rearrangements with V and J called. A share of clones is missing; checked studies link under half to unresolved V genes, and the rest is unexplained. This sample's listing comprises approximately 44,000 clones. The ten largest clones take up 6.5% to 8.5% of the sample. Source material: blood buffy coat. These receptors were collected from a woman between 18 and 75 years old with a cervical HPV16 infection that either progressed to CIN3+ or cleared (not recorded which).

On this clone: The CDR3 end is not reached by the read, which stops 3 residues before it; the germline J gene fills it in. The V gene is TRBV10-2, the J gene TRBJ1-3, with TRBD1 matching 7 bases. The ends lost 0 bases at V and 3 bases at J; junction bases unmatched: 17. Per germline, CDR1 WSHSY and CDR2 SAAADI. The CDR3 consists of 20 residues. Partial CDR3 DNA: TGCGCCAGCAGTGAGTCGACTCTGGGGGGACAGTTAATTTTTGGAAACACC. Translating gives CASSESTLGGQLIFGNT. The CDR3 as a whole reads CASSESTLGGQLIFGNTIYF.

The CDR3 bases that were read are TGTGCCATCAGTGAGGGGGGCTCCTTGGGTGGAAAA. This gives the protein CAISEGGSLGGK. The full CDR3 reads CAISEGGSLGGKLFF. The genes are TRBV10-3 and TRBJ1-4; the D gene is possibly TRBD1 (6 bases). From the germline J gene comes the end of the CDR3, since the read stops 3 residues before it. The germline gives CDR1 ENHRY, CDR2 SYGVKD. This CDR3 is built from 15 residues. Between the trimmed V and J ends, which lost 2 bases and 10 bases, there was a span of 17 bases.

As to this clone: The read is 3 residues too short to cover the CDR3 end, so that end is filled in from the germline J gene. This chain uses TRBV2 with TRBJ1-5, with no clear D. CDR1 and CDR2 from the germline V gene are SNHLY and FYNNEI. Trimming removed 5 bases at V and 0 bases at J, with 11 bases between. The CDR3 runs 15 residues. The CDR3 spells CASSKTQNSNQPQHF. The sequenced CDR3 bases are TGTGCCAGCAGTAAGACTCAGAATAGCAATCAGCCC. Full variable domain (missing parts from reference TRBV2 and TRBJ1-5): EPEVTQTPSHQVTQMGQEVILRCVPISNHLYFYWYRQILGQKVEFLVSFYNNEISEKSEIFDDQFSVERPDGSNFTLKIRSTKLEDSAMYFCASSKTQNSNQPQHFGDGTRLSIL.

Incomplete CDR3 DNA: TGCAGTGCTAGAGGGGGGCAGGGAGTCTACGAG. Translated, it gives CSARGGQGVYE. The full-length CDR3 reads as CSARGGQGVYEQYF. The chain joins TRBV20-1 to TRBJ2-7, with D perhaps matching TRBD1 (6 bases). The read comes to an end 3 residues before the CDR3 does, leaving the germline J gene to fill in the end. This CDR3 contains 14 residues. Germline V lookup: CDR1 DFQATT, CDR2 SNEGSKA (reference sequence). V lost 1 base and J lost 3, with 13 bases in between.

Regarding this clone: The CDR3 is cut off 3 residues early in the read; its end comes from the germline J gene. The chain combines TRBV7-8 with TRBJ2-2; TRBD1 aligns across 9 bases. The CDR3 has 15 residues. V lost 5 bases to trimming and J lost 5 bases; unmatched junction nucleotides: 6. Germline CDR1 and CDR2: SGHVS and FQNEAQ. CDR3 sequence reads: CASSHWDRETGELFF. The part of the CDR3 DNA that was read is TGTGCCAGCAGCCATTGGGACAGGGAAACCGGGGAG.

Remarks on this clone: The read gets to within 3 residues of the CDR3 end, and the germline J gene fills in the rest. The chain links TRBV9 to TRBJ1-5; TRBD1 aligns across 10 bases. Unmatched junction bases numbered 7, after V lost 8 bases and J lost 5 bases. This CDR3 contains 14 residues. The germline V gene has CDR1 SGDLS and CDR2 YYNGEE. The sequenced CDR3 bases are TGTGCCAGTTCGACAGGGGGCCGGTATCAGCCC. Protein sequence: CASSTGGRYQP. The CDR3 reads in full as CASSTGGRYQPQHF. The full variable domain, its missing parts supplied by reference TRBV9 and TRBJ1-5, is DSGVTQTPKHLITATGQRVTLRCSPRSGDLSVYWYQQSLDQGLQFLIQYYNGEERAKGNILERFSAQQFPDLHSELNLSSLELGDSALYFCASSTGGRYQPQHFGDGTRLSIL.

A word on this clone: Read sequence stops 3 residues before the CDR3 end, and the germline J gene provides the missing end. The genes are TRBV5-4 and TRBJ1-1; TRBD1 might be the D (5 bases). The V end was cut by 2 bases, the J end by 2 bases, with 10 bases between. Germline V CDR1 and CDR2: SGHNT, YYREEE (reference sequence). The CDR3 is 14 amino acids. The CDR3 protein is CASSFGRTNTEAFF. The DNA read from the CDR3 is TGTGCCAGCAGCTTTGGGCGGACAAACACTGAA.

About this clone: The read ends 3 residues early relative to the CDR3; the germline J gene fills the gap. V is TRBV20-1 and J is TRBJ1-2, with D maybe TRBD1 (5 bases). The CDR3 has 14 residues. Germline CDR1 and CDR2: DFQATT and SNEGSKA (reference sequence). The chain's CDR3 is CSVFKSAGNIRYTF. The covered CDR3 bases are TGCAGTGTTTTCAAGTCGGCAGGGAATATTCGC.

In the case of this clone: Coverage ceases 3 residues before the CDR3 finishes, and the germline J gene fills in the end. The chain has TRBV20-1 and TRBJ2-3; TRBD2 matches at 13 bases. Germline CDR1 is DFQATT and CDR2 is SNEGSKA (reference sequence). Trimming at V came to 5 bases and at J to 8 bases, leaving 13 bases not matched to a gene. The CDR3 runs to 16 residues. CDR3: CSAWTSGSSHRGTQYF. The sequenced CDR3 bases are TGCAGTGCTTGGACTAGCGGGAGTTCCCACCGAGGTACG.

With respect to this clone: The read stops 3 residues short of the end of the CDR3; the missing end is completed from the germline J gene. The chain couples TRBV7-9 to TRBJ1-2; TRBD1 matches 8 bases. The CDR3 sequence is 14 residues long. The germline V gene encodes CDR1 SEHNR and CDR2 FQNEAQ (reference sequence). The ends lost 1 base at V and 4 bases at J; junction bases unmatched: 2. This chain's CDR3 is CASSLEDRAYGYTF. The CDR3 DNA, read in part, is TGTGCCAGCAGCTTAGAGGACAGGGCCTATGGC.

About this clone: The missing CDR3 end, 3 residues past where the read stops, is filled in from the germline J gene. The rearrangement links TRBV5-1 to TRBJ1-6; 8 bases match TRBD1. There are 14 residues in the CDR3. With 3 bases clipped from V and 8 bases from J, the junction kept 4 bases outside the gene matches. Germline V gene data show CDR1 as SGHRS and CDR2 as YFSETQ. The CDR3 sequence is CASSSTGVDSPLHF. The CDR3 DNA, read in part, is TGCGCCAGCAGCTCGACAGGGGTTGATTCACCC.

A note on this clone: From the germline J gene comes the end of the CDR3, since the read stops 3 residues before it. This rearrangement joins TRBV7-6 to TRBJ1-1; D possibly corresponds to TRBD1 (6 bases). V shed 5 bases and J shed 3 bases, with 16 bases lying between them. The CDR3 has 15 residues. Germline V gives CDR1 SGHVS, CDR2 FNYEAQ. This chain's CDR3 is CASSIVGGADTEAFF. CDR3 DNA (partial): TGTGCCAGCAGCATAGTAGGGGGGGCAGACACTGAA.

The CDR3 DNA, read in part, is TGCGCCAGCAGCCAAGGGGGGCGTGGTGAGACC. Translating it yields CASSQGGRGET. The whole CDR3 sequence is CASSQGGRGETQYF. This chain uses TRBV4-1 with TRBJ2-5, with a possible D match to TRBD1 (6 bases). The read stops 3 residues short of the end of the CDR3; the missing end is completed from the germline J gene. Germline loops: CDR1 MGHRA, CDR2 YSYEKL. There are 14 residues in the CDR3. Trimming cost V 1 base and J 5 bases, with 11 bases left between them.

To note about this clone: The read ends 3 residues shy of where the CDR3 ends; the end is completed using the germline J gene. This sequence joins TRBV7-2 and TRBJ2-5; maybe TRBD2 (6 bases). CDR1 is SGHTA and CDR2 is FQGNSA in the germline V gene. The CDR3 is 15 residues long. The germline V and J ends were trimmed by 2 bases and 5 bases, with 15 bases remaining between them. The sequenced part of the CDR3 DNA is TGTGCCAGCAGCTTATTTGGGCGGGGCGAGGAGACC. Translating gives CASSLFGRGEET. The complete CDR3 protein is CASSLFGRGEETQYF.

On this clone: The read ends 3 residues shy of where the CDR3 ends; the end is completed using the germline J gene. This chain uses TRBV11-1 with TRBJ2-2, with D possibly matching TRBD1 (6 bases). The CDR3 is 15 amino acids. V lost 7 bases, J lost 4 bases, and 16 bases lay in between. Germline CDR1 SGHAT, CDR2 FQDESV (reference sequence). CDR3 sequence reads: CASKAGAGITGELFF. The sequenced CDR3 bases are TGTGCCAGCAAAGCAGGGGCTGGAATCACCGGGGAG. Based on the CDR3 plus reference TRBV11-1 and TRBJ2-2, the full variable domain is EAEVAQSPRYKITEKSQAVAFWCDPISGHATLYWYRQILGQGPELLVQFQDESVVDDSQLPKDRFSAERLKGVDSTLKIQPAELGDSAMYLCASKAGAGITGELFFGEGSRLTVL.

As to this clone: The CDR3 end is not reached by the read, which stops 3 residues before it; the germline J gene fills it in. The chain joins TRBV7-3 to TRBJ1-1, with a tentative D call TRBD1 (5 bases). Germline V gene lookup returns CDR1 SGHTA and CDR2 FQGTGA. The CDR3 covers 14 residues. The V end lost 5 bases, the J end lost 0 bases, and 10 bases lay between the germline ends. This CDR3 is CASSPGTVNTEAFF. Partial CDR3 DNA: TGTGCCAGCAGCCCGGGGACTGTGAACACTGAA.

On this clone: The read is 3 residues too short to cover the CDR3 end, so that end is filled in from the germline J gene. The rearrangement joins TRBV5-1 to TRBJ1-3; 7 bases agree with TRBD1. Germline CDR1 is SGHRS and CDR2 is YFSETQ. J gave up 0 bases and V 0 bases, and 3 bases lay outside the gene matches. The CDR3 contains 16 residues. This CDR3 reads CASSLGGTASGNTIYF. Incomplete CDR3 DNA: TGCGCCAGCAGCTTGGGGGGGACAGCCTCTGGAAACACC.

CDR3: CASSSSGYGKNIQYF. CDR3 bases read: TGTGCCAGCAGCTCCTCAGGGTACGGCAAAAACATT. The chain links TRBV11-2 to TRBJ2-4, with a weak D call TRBD1 (5 bases). From the germline J gene comes the end of the CDR3, since the read stops 3 residues before it. V shed 4 bases and J shed 3 bases, with 13 bases lying between them. CDR1 SGHAT and CDR2 FQNNGV come from the germline V gene. The CDR3 contains 15 residues.

As for this clone: The CDR3 end lies 3 residues beyond the end of the read and is filled in from the germline J gene. The rearrangement joins TRBV7-3 to TRBJ2-1; 7 bases are shared with TRBD2. The CDR3 runs to 15 residues. Germline trimming cut 3 bases from V and 1 base from J; bases unmatched to any gene: 3. Germline values: CDR1 SGHTA, CDR2 FQGTGA. The CDR3 here is CASSLVGGSYNEQFF. Incomplete CDR3 DNA: TGTGCCAGCAGCTTGGTGGGGGGGTCCTACAATGAG.

CDR3 protein: CASSLGQEVYYGYTF. Incomplete CDR3 DNA: TGTGCCAGCAGCTTGGGACAGGAGGTTTACTATGGC. The V gene is TRBV5-6, the J gene TRBJ1-2; D is possibly TRBD1 (6 bases). The read finishes 3 residues shy of the CDR3 end, and the germline J gene is used to complete it. V lost 0 bases and J lost 3, with 12 bases in between. The CDR3 sequence is 15 residues long. Germline CDR1 SGHDT, CDR2 YYEEEE.

The covered CDR3 bases are TGTGCCAGTAGTATAAATACCCCAGGCCATGGC. This sequence encodes CASSINTPGHG. Given in full, the CDR3 is CASSINTPGHGYTF. The chain carries TRBV19 and TRBJ1-2; no definite D call. The read ends 3 residues shy of where the CDR3 ends; the end is completed using the germline J gene. The germline V and J ends were trimmed by 2 bases and 6 bases, with 13 bases remaining between them. The CDR3 sequence is 14 residues long. Germline-derived CDR1 and CDR2 are LNHDA and SQIVND (reference sequence).